Following are 23 T cell receptor beta chains from one sample sequenced in a study of blood T cell repertoires in COVID-19. Profiled with immunoSEQ multiplex PCR; TCRdb holds only in-frame clones, not every one. Among around 390,000 clones listed, around nine tenths were seen once. The sample taken for sequencing was PBMCs or T cells enriched from blood (not recorded which). The receptors here all came from a woman between 50 and 59 years old who had recovered from COVID-19.

The chain is built from TRBV28 and TRBJ1-2; 12 bases are a match to TRBD1. Germline-derived CDR1 and CDR2 are MDHEN and SYDVKM. The CDR3 extends over 15 amino acids. Trimming cost V 5 bases and J 8 bases; bases outside gene matches: 9. The CDR3 protein is CASSPPAGTGGGYTF. The CDR3 DNA reads TGTGCCAGCAGTCCACCCGCCGGGACAGGGGGCGGCTACACCTTC.

This clone was counted between two and nine times. The V call is TRBV1, the J call TRBJ1-2. TRBV1 is labeled a pseudogene. This CDR3 comprises 15 residues. This chain's CDR3 is CTSSPHRRDFYGYTF. The CDR3, as DNA: TGCACCAGCAGCCCTCACCGCCGGGATTTTTATGGCTACACCTTC.

The chain joins TRBV5-6 to TRBJ1-2; D unclear. The CDR3 totals 14 residues. Trimming removed 0 bases from V and 4 bases from J, with 10 bases in between. Germline V gives CDR1 SGHDT, CDR2 YYEEEE. CDR3 in amino acids: CASSLAEGTYGYTF. The CDR3 DNA sequence: TGTGCCAGCAGCTTGGCCGAGGGAACCTATGGCTACACCTTC. The variable domain in full, with the rest retrieved from reference TRBV5-6 and TRBJ1-2, is DAGVTQSPTHLIKTRGQQVTLRCSPKSGHDTVSWYQQALGQGPQFIFQYYEEEERQRGNFPDRFSGHQFPNYSSELNVNALLLGDSALYLCASSLAEGTYGYTFGSGTRLTVV.

The J gene is TRBJ1-4, the V gene TRBV4-1; possibly TRBD1 for D (5 bases). The CDR3 has 17 residues. The V and J ends lost 0 bases and 7 bases respectively, with 18 bases between them. CDR1 is MGHRA and CDR2 is YSYEKL in the germline V gene. The CDR3 sequence: CASSQDWQGDMGEKLFF. CDR3 DNA sequence: TGCGCCAGCAGCCAAGATTGGCAGGGTGATATGGGTGAAAAACTGTTTTTT.

The chain uses TRBV6-1 and TRBJ2-1; 9 bases agree with TRBD2. This CDR3 comprises 16 residues. Looked up from germline, CDR1 is MNHNS and CDR2 is SASEGT. V lost 1 base to trimming and J lost 4 bases; unmatched junction nucleotides: 5. As DNA, the CDR3 is TGTGCCAGCAGTGAAGTGCGCGGGGGGGGATACAATGAGCAGTTCTTC. It encodes CASSEVRGGGYNEQFF.

The gene calls are TRBV6-5 and TRBJ1-2; TRBD1 might be the D (6 bases). The germline V gene encodes CDR1 MNHEY and CDR2 SVGAGI. CDR3 length equals 13 residues. The ends were cut back, 3 bases at V and 4 bases at J, with 9 bases in the middle. CDR3 amino acids: CASSYLGAYGYTF. As DNA, the CDR3 is TGTGCCAGCAGTTATCTGGGGGCCTATGGCTACACCTTC.

The rearrangement joins TRBV7-9 to TRBJ2-1; the match to TRBD1 covers 9 bases. The V segment lost 7 bases and the J segment 2 bases; nucleotides outside the gene matches: 18. In germline, CDR1 is SEHNR, CDR2 FQNEAQ (reference sequence). This CDR3 is 19 amino acids long. Here the CDR3 reads CASIGVRDRVVTAYNEQFF. The DNA for the CDR3 is TGTGCCAGCATCGGAGTCAGGGACAGGGTAGTCACCGCCTACAATGAGCAGTTCTTC.

This clone showed up just once. V and J are TRBV7-9 and TRBJ1-5; no definite D call. Looked up from germline, CDR1 is SEHNR and CDR2 is FQNEAQ (reference sequence). The CDR3 is 16 residues long. The V end was cut by 5 bases, the J end by 0 bases, with 14 bases between. CDR3 sequence reads: CASSIVQNISNQPQHF. The CDR3 DNA follows: TGTGCCAGCAGCATCGTACAGAACATTAGCAATCAGCCCCAGCATTTT. Full variable domain (outside the CDR3, taken from reference TRBV7-9 and TRBJ1-5): DTGVSQNPRHKITKRGQNVTFRCDPISEHNRLYWYRQTLGQGPEFLTYFQNEAQLEKSRLLSDRFSAERPKGSFSTLEIQRTEQGDSAMYLCASSIVQNISNQPQHFGDGTRLSIL.

A few counts support this clone. The chain links TRBV4-3 to TRBJ1-2; 7 bases line up with TRBD1. The CDR3 runs 15 residues. V was clipped by 0 bases and J by 5 bases; unmatched bases: 6. The V gene's germline CDR1 is LGHNA and CDR2 YSLEER. CDR3 DNA: TGCGCCAGCAGCCAAGATACCACAGGGGATTATGGCTACACCTTC. Translated: CASSQDTTGDYGYTF.

The chain has TRBV5-8 and TRBJ2-7, with 7 positions matching TRBD2. Per germline, CDR1 SGHTS and CDR2 YDEGEE. There are 16 residues in the CDR3. Losses at the gene ends were 1 base for V and 2 bases for J; bases not matched to a gene: 9. This CDR3 reads CASSLSLGTTTYEQYF. The CDR3 DNA reads as TGTGCCAGCAGCTTGTCCTTGGGGACTACTACCTACGAGCAGTACTTC.

The V and J genes are TRBV7-9 and TRBJ1-1, with 7 positions matching TRBD1. Germline V CDR1 and CDR2: SEHNR, FQNEAQ (reference sequence). V lost 5 bases to trimming and J lost 4 bases; unmatched junction nucleotides: 4. This CDR3 spans 13 amino acids. The CDR3 protein is CASSRDRVTEAFF. In DNA form, the CDR3 reads TGTGCCAGCAGCCGTGACAGGGTCACTGAAGCTTTCTTT.

The rearrangement links TRBV7-8 to TRBJ1-3, with a weak D call TRBD1 (5 bases). The CDR3 has 14 residues. Germline loops: CDR1 SGHVS, CDR2 FQNEAQ. Trimming cost V 6 bases and J 8 bases, with 17 bases left between them. DNA of the CDR3: TGTGCCAGCAGGTCAGGGACCAGGAGGGACACCATATATTTT. This translates into CASRSGTRRDTIYF.

This sequence joins TRBV3-1 (or the pseudogene TRBV3-2) and TRBJ1-2; 7 bases fit TRBD1. The trim removed 5 bases at V and 2 bases at J, leaving 5 bases unmatched. The CDR3 extends over 14 amino acids. From germline, CDR1 is LGHDT and CDR2 YNNKEL (reference sequence). The CDR3 sequence: CASSWTGGNYGYTF. The CDR3 DNA sequence: TGTGCCAGCAGCTGGACAGGAGGAAACTATGGCTACACCTTC.

This chain joins TRBV21-1 and TRBJ2-7; the table's D call TRBD1 went unverified against the DNA. TRBV21-1 is reported as a pseudogene. The CDR3 is 13 amino acids. CDR3 coding DNA: TGTGCCAGCAGGCGACAGGTGAACTACGAGCAGTACTTC. Protein sequence: CASRRQVNYEQYF.

V gene TRBV5-1 combines with J gene TRBJ2-2; the D is unclear. The germline CDR1 and CDR2 sequences are SGHRS and YFSETQ. Trimming stripped 0 bases from V and 2 bases from J, with 5 bases between. This CDR3 has 14 amino acids. The CDR3 sequence: CASSLVPNTGELFF. CDR3 in DNA: TGCGCCAGCAGCTTGGTTCCTAACACCGGGGAGCTGTTTTTT.

J is TRBJ1-1 and V is TRBV7-2; D may be TRBD1 (5 bases). This CDR3 spans 17 amino acids. The germline CDR1 and CDR2 sequences are SGHTA and FQGNSA. Trimming removed 1 base from V and 0 bases from J, with 15 bases in between. CDR3: CASSLGGRRLMNTEAFF. The CDR3 DNA sequence: TGTGCCAGCAGCTTAGGGGGCAGACGACTGATGAACACTGAAGCTTTCTTT.

The rearrangement uses TRBV19 and TRBJ2-3; 9 positions match TRBD2. The junction had 6 bases not matched to a gene; V was cut back by 5 bases and J by 0 bases. The CDR3 has 16 residues. The germline CDR1 and CDR2 sequences are LNHDA and SQIVND (reference sequence). The CDR3 nucleotides are TGTGCCAGTAGTTCCTCTAGCGGGGAGAGCACAGATACGCAGTATTTT. This translates into CASSSSSGESTDTQYF.

This clone appeared once. The chain employs TRBV24-1 and TRBJ1-3; D is unclear. The CDR3 contains 14 residues. CDR1 KGHDR and CDR2 SFDVKD come from the germline V gene. With 3 bases removed from V and 1 base from J, the gap between germline ends came to 6 bases. Here the CDR3 reads CATSDNGSGNTIYF. Written as DNA, the CDR3 is TGTGCCACCAGTGATAACGGTTCTGGAAACACCATATATTTT.

The genes are TRBV12-5 and TRBJ1-2; 11 positions agree with TRBD1. Germline values: CDR1 LGHNT, CDR2 FRNRAP. The V segment lost 0 bases and the J segment 8 bases; nucleotides outside the gene matches: 11. This CDR3 is built from 17 residues. The CDR3 loop reads CASGLVTTPGQGDGYTF. In nucleotides, the CDR3 is TGTGCTAGTGGTTTGGTAACCACCCCGGGACAGGGGGACGGCTACACCTTC.

The V and J genes are TRBV7-6 and TRBJ2-1; D may be TRBD1 (6 bases). Trimming took off 4 bases at V and 7 bases at J, with 20 bases between the two ends. The CDR3 length is 16 residues. CDR1 and CDR2 from the germline V gene are SGHVS and FNYEAQ. DNA for the CDR3: TGTGCCAGCAGCTCGGGCGTTGACAGGTGGGGGAATGAGCAGTTCTTC. It is translated as CASSSGVDRWGNEQFF. The full variable domain, completed using reference TRBV7-6 and TRBJ2-1, is GAGVSQSPRYKVTKRGQDVALRCDPISGHVSLYWYRQALGQGPEFLTYFNYEAQQDKSGLPNDRFSAERPEGSISTLTIQRTEQRDSAMYRCASSSGVDRWGNEQFFGPGTRLTVL.

The rearrangement joins TRBV9 to TRBJ2-1, with TRBD2 matching 7 bases. CDR1 is SGDLS and CDR2 is YYNGEE in the germline V gene. This CDR3 is 15 amino acids long. J gave up 0 bases and V 2 bases, and 2 bases lay outside the gene matches. Written as DNA, the CDR3 is TGTGCCAGCAGCGTGGGGAGGGGCTCCTACAATGAGCAGTTCTTC. Its translation is CASSVGRGSYNEQFF.

The J gene is TRBJ1-5, the V gene TRBV5-1; a possible D gene is TRBD1 (6 bases). Germline CDR1 SGHRS, CDR2 YFSETQ. Trimming cost V 0 bases and J 4 bases, with 20 bases left between them. This CDR3 has 18 amino acids. The CDR3 sequence is CASSLAYNRVGENQPQHF. The CDR3 region has the DNA TGCGCCAGCAGCTTGGCCTACAACAGGGTTGGTGAGAATCAGCCCCAGCATTTT.

Only a few counts were recorded for this clone. The V and J genes are TRBV7-2 and TRBJ2-7; TRBD1 matches at 9 bases. The CDR3 spans 16 residues. With 3 bases clipped from V and 0 bases from J, the junction kept 6 bases outside the gene matches. Germline CDR1 and CDR2: SGHTA and FQGNSA. CDR3 nucleotides: TGTGCCAGCAGCTTCGACGGGACAGGGCCCTCCTACGAGCAGTACTTC. Protein sequence: CASSFDGTGPSYEQYF. Looking up the rest from reference TRBV7-2 and TRBJ2-7 gives the full variable domain: GAGVSQSPSNKVTEKGKDVELRCDPISGHTALYWYRQSLGQGLEFLIYFQGNSAPDKSGLPSDRFSAERTGGSVSTLTIQRTQQEDSAVYLCASSFDGTGPSYEQYFGPGTRLTVT.